This paragraph covers one T cell receptor (beta chain) sequence. Time point reported: newly diagnosed, previously untreated cHL patient sample. Magnetic negative selection of thawed PBMCs was the method by which CD4+ T cells were purified. The germline CDR1 and CDR2 sequences are SQVTM and ANQGSEA. This CDR3 is built from 15 residues. Trimming removed 3 bases from V and 1 base from J, with 13 bases in between. Here immunoSEQ multiplex PCR was the method, and the copy in TCRdb shows in-frame clones only, minus some. In the table there are around 30,000 clones, about 90% of which are singletons. The data belong to a study of PD-1 blockade in classical Hodgkin lymphoma.

The rearrangement joins TRBV29-1 to TRBJ1-5; D gene ambiguous. Sequencing was done on a sample of CD4+ T cells from blood. This sequence was found in a human donor with classical Hodgkin lymphoma. CDR3 DNA sequence: TGCAGCGTTGACGGCCCGCCTGTGAGCAATCAGCCCCAGCATTTT. It yields the protein CSVDGPPVSNQPQHF.